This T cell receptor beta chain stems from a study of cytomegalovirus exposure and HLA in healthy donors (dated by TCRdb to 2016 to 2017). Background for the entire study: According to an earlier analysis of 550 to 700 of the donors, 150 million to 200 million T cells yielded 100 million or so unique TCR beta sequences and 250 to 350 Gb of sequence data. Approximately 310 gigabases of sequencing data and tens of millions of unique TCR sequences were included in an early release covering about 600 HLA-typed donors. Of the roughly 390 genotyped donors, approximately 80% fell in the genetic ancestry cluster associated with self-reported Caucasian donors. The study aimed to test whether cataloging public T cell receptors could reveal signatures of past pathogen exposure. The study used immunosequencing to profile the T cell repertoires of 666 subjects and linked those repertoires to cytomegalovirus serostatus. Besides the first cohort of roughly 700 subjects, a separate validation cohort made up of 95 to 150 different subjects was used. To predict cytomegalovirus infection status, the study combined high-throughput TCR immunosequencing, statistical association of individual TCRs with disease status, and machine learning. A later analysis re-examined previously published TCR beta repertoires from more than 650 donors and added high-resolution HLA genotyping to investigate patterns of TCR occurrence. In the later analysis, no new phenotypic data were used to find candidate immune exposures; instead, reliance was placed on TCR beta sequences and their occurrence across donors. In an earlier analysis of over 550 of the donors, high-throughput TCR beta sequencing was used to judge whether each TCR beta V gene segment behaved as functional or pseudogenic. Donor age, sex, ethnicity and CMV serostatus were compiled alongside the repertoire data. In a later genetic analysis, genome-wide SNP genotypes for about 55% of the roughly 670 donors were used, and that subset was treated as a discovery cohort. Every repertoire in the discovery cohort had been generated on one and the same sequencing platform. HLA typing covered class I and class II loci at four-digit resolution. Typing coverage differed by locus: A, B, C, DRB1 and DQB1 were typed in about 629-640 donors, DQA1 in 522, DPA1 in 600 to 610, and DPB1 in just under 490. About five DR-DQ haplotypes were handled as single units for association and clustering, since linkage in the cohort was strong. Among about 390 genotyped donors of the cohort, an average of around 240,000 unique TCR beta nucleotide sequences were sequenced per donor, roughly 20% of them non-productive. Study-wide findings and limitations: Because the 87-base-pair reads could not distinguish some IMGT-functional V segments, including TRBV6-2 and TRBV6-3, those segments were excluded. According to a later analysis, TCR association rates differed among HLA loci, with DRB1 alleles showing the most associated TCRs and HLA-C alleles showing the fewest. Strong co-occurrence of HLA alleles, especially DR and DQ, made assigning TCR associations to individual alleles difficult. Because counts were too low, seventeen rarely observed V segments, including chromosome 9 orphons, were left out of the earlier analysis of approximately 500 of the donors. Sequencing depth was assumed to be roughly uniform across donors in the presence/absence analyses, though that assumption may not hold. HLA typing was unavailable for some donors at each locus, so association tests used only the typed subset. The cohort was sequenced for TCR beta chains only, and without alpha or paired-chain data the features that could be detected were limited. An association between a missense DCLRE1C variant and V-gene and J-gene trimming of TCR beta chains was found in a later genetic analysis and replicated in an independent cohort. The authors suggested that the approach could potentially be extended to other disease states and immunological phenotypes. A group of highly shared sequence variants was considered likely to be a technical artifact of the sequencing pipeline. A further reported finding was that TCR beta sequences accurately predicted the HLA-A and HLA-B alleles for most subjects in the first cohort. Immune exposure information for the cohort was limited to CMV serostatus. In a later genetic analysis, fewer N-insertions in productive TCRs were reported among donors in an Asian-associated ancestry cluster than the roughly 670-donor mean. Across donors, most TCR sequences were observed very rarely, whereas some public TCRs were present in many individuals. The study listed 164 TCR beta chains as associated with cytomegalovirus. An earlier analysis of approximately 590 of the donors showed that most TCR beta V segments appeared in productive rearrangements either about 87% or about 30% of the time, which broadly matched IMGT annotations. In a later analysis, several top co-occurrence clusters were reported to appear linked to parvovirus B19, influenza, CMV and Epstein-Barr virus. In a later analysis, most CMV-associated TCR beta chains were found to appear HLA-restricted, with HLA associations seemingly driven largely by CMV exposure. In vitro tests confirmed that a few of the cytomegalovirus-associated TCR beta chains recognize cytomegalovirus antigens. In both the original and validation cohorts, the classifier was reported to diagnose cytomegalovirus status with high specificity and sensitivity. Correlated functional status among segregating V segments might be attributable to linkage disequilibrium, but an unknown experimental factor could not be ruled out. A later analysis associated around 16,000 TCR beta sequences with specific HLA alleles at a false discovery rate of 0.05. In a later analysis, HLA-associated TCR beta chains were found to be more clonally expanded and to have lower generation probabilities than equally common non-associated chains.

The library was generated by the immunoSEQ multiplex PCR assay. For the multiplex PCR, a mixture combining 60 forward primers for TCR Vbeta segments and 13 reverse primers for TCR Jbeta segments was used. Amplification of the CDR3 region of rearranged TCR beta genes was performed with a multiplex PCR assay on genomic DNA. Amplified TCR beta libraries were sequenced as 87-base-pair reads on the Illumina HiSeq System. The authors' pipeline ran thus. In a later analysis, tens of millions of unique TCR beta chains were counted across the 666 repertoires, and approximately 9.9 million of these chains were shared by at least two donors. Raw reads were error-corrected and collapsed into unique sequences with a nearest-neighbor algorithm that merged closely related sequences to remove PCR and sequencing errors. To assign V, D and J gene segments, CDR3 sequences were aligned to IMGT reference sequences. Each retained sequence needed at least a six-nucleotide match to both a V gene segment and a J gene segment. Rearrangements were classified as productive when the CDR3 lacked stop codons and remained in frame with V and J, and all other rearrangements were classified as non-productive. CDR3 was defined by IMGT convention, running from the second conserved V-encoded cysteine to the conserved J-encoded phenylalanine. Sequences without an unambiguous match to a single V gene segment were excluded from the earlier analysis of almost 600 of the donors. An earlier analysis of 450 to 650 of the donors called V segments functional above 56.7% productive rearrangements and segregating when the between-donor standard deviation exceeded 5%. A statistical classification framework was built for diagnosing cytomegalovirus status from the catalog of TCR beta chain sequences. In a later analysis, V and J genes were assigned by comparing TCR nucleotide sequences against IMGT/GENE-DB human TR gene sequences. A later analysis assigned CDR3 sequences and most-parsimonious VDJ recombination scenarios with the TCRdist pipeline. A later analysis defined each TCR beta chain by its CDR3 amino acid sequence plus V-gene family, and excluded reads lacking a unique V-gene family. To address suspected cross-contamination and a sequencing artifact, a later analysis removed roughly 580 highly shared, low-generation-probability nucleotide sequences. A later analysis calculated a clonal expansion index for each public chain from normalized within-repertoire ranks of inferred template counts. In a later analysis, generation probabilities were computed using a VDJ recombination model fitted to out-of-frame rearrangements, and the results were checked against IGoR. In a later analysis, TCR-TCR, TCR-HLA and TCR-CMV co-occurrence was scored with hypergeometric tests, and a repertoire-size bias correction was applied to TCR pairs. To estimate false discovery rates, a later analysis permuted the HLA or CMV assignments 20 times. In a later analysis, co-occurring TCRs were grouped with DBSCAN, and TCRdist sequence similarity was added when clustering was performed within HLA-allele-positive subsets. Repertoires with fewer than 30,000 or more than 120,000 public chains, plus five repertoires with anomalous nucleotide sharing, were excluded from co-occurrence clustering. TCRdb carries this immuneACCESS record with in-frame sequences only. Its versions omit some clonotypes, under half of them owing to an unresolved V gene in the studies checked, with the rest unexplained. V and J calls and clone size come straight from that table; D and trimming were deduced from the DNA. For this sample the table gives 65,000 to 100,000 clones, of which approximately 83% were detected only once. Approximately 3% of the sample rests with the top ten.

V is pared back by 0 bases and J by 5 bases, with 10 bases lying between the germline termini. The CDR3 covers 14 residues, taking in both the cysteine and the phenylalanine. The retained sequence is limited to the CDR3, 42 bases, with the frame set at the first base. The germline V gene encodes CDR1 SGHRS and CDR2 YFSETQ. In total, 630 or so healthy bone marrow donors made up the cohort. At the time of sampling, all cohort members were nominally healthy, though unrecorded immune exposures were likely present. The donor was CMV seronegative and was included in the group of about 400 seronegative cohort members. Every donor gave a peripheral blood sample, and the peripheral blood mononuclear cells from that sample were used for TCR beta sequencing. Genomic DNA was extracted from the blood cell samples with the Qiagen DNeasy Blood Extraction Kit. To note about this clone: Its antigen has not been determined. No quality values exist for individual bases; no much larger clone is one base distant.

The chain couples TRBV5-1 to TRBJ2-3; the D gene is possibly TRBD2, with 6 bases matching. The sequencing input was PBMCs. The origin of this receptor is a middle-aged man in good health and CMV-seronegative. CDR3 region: CASSLGIGGDTQYF. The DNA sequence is TGCGCCAGCAGCTTGGGGATCGGGGGAGATACGCAGTATTTT.